In this sample, the clone carrying this TCR beta chain turned up many times. In germline, CDR1 is MGHRA, CDR2 YSYEKL. Deletions cut 1 base from V and 4 bases from J, with 13 bases between. The CDR3 runs to 15 residues. TCRdb ran MiXCR on the reads and lists one entry per CDR3 protein. The table lists approximately 500,000 distinct CDR3 sequences, 16% of them singletons. This sample is part of a study of T cell repertoires in cytomegalovirus infection. The source is a human donor in good health (CMV status not recorded). Some clones in this sample may be carry-over from other donors' samples. The chain employs TRBV4-1 and TRBJ1-1, with no clear D. What was sequenced was CD8+ T cells from PBMCs. The CDR3 DNA follows: TGCGCCAGCAGCCAAGTCCCCGGGGTGGTCACTGAAGCTTTCTTT. Amino acid sequence: CASSQVPGVVTEAFF.